The present T cell receptor (beta chain) was sequenced within a study of spatial heterogeneity in lung cancer. To note about this clonotype: Its antigen is undetermined.

Points from the study as a whole: Tracking of tumor mutation counts was seen in expanded intratumoral alpha and beta TCR counts.

Time point meaning: sample taken at primary tumor resection. TCRdb re-derived calls from the 5' RACE reads in MiXCR, one entry per CDR3 protein. The sample holds more than 9,500 distinct CDR3 sequences, approximately 14% seen once. Sequenced material: lung tumor tissue, taken at surgery. This TCR was sampled from a male donor with early-stage non-small cell lung cancer.

The DNA for the CDR3 is TGTGCCAGTAGTGCCCATTCGAAGAGAGGGGATCGAGAGACCCAGTACTTC. This encodes CASSAHSKRGDRETQYF. The V call is TRBV19, the J call TRBJ2-5; D assignment may be TRBD1 or TRBD2 (5 bases each). The CDR3 runs 17 residues. Per the germline V gene, CDR1 is LNHDA and CDR2 is SQIVND (reference sequence). Trimming took off 5 bases at V and 4 bases at J, with 23 bases between the two ends.